Shown below are 27 T cell receptor beta chains from a single sample sequenced in a study of PD-L1 blockade in urothelial cancer. Produced via immunoSEQ multiplex PCR; TCRdb's table is partial and in-frame only. The table lists about 120,000 clones, roughly 91% of them singletons. The time point denotes: peripheral blood 6 weeks after treatment start. The specimen comprised PBMCs, sampled around atezolizumab (anti-PD-L1) treatment. These receptors all stem from a man aged 60 to 75 with urothelial cancer.

J is TRBJ1-2 and V is TRBV7-3; 10 positions agree with TRBD1. This CDR3 has 15 residues. Losses at the gene ends were 4 bases for V and 5 bases for J; bases not matched to a gene: 7. The germline gives CDR1 SGHTA, CDR2 FQGTGA. Here the CDR3 reads CASSSGTGDVYGYTF. The DNA of the CDR3 is TGTGCCAGCAGCTCCGGGACAGGGGATGTATATGGCTACACCTTC.

This sequence joins TRBV6-1 and TRBJ1-2; maybe TRBD1 (5 bases). This CDR3 contains 13 residues. Germline assignment: CDR1 MNHNS and CDR2 SASEGT. Trimming shortened V by 8 bases and J by 4 bases, and 14 bases separated the two germline ends. As DNA, the CDR3 is TGTGCCAGCTGGGGCGCCATTGTCTATGGCTACACCTTC. It encodes CASWGAIVYGYTF.

This clone was seen a single time. The chain recombines TRBV6-5 with TRBJ2-6; D remains ambiguous. The CDR3 consists of 15 residues. Germline loops: CDR1 MNHEY, CDR2 SVGAGI. The V end was cut by 6 bases, the J end by 0 bases, with 9 bases between. The CDR3 reads CASSPPGSGANVLTF. CDR3 DNA: TGTGCCAGCAGCCCCCCCGGCTCTGGGGCCAACGTCCTGACTTTC.

The DNA for the CDR3 is TGTGCCAGCAGCTTTAGACTTCGGGATACGCAGTATTTT. The encoded protein is CASSFRLRDTQYF. The J gene is TRBJ2-3, the V gene TRBV7-9, with unresolved D. The CDR3 consists of 13 residues. Germline CDR1 is SEHNR and CDR2 is FQNEAQ (reference sequence). Trimming removed 3 bases at V and 6 bases at J, with 10 bases between.

This clone has only a few counts. The chain couples TRBV5-1 to TRBJ1-1; D perhaps matches TRBD1 (6 bases). Germline CDR1 and CDR2: SGHRS and YFSETQ. The germline V and J ends were trimmed by 2 bases and 1 base, with 9 bases remaining between them. The length of the CDR3 is 14 residues. The CDR3 coding sequence is TGCGCCAGCAGCTTTGGACAGACGAACACTGAAGCTTTCTTT. Its protein product is CASSFGQTNTEAFF.

The rearrangement joins TRBV6-6 to TRBJ2-5, with TRBD2 identical over 9 bases. The CDR3 runs to 15 residues. The germline V gene has CDR1 MNHNY and CDR2 SVGAGI (reference sequence). V shed 8 bases, J shed 5 bases, and the junction held 12 bases outside the gene matches. The CDR3 sequence is CASRDSGGPGETQYF. As DNA, the CDR3 is TGTGCCAGCCGGGATAGCGGGGGCCCGGGGGAGACCCAGTACTTC.

This chain connects TRBV5-6 to TRBJ2-7, with TRBD2 matching 15 bases. With 2 bases clipped from V and 4 bases from J, the junction kept 4 bases outside the gene matches. The CDR3 consists of 16 residues. The germline V gene encodes CDR1 SGHDT and CDR2 YYEEEE. The CDR3 sequence: CASSFRTSGRAYEQYF. CDR3 in DNA: TGTGCCAGCAGCTTCCGGACTAGCGGGAGGGCTTACGAGCAGTACTTC.

This clone came up once. The chain has TRBV18 and TRBJ2-7; D possibly corresponds to TRBD2 (6 bases). CDR1 is KGHSH and CDR2 is LQKENI in the germline V gene. The CDR3 contains 14 residues. V was clipped by 2 bases and J by 6 bases, with 14 bases between them. CDR3 DNA sequence: TGTGCCAGCTCACCAGGGGGGACTGGAGGCGAGCAGTACTTC. This gives the protein CASSPGGTGGEQYF.

This clone has a single count. The chain couples TRBV7-2 to TRBJ2-7; D gene uncertain. The CDR3 has 15 amino acids. With 4 bases removed from V and 4 bases from J, the gap between germline ends came to 17 bases. Germline V lookup: CDR1 SGHTA, CDR2 FQGNSA. This CDR3 reads CASSSPSSGLYEQYF. The CDR3 DNA is TGTGCCAGCAGCTCCCCCTCTTCTGGGCTTTACGAGCAGTACTTC.

The chain uses TRBV7-2 and TRBJ2-1, with D maybe TRBD2 (7 bases). V was cut by 5 bases and J by 0 bases, with 11 bases left in between. The CDR3 runs to 15 residues. Germline CDR1 and CDR2: SGHTA and FQGNSA. CDR3 in DNA: TGTGCCAGCAGCCCGGGGGGCAGCTCCTACAATGAGCAGTTCTTC. Its protein product is CASSPGGSSYNEQFF.

The chain has TRBV19 and TRBJ1-1; a possible D gene is TRBD1 (6 bases). Germline CDR1 reads LNHDA; CDR2 reads SQIVND (reference sequence). Trimming pared 7 bases from V and 1 base from J, leaving 10 bases between. The CDR3 loop spans 13 amino acids. The CDR3 DNA sequence: TGTGCCAGTAAAAGGGGGAAGAACACTGAAGCTTTCTTT. This gives the protein CASKRGKNTEAFF.

The chain joins TRBV6-6 to TRBJ2-2; D unresolved. The length of the CDR3 is 13 residues. Trimming stripped 7 bases from V and 2 bases from J, with 8 bases between. Germline CDR1 and CDR2: MNHNY and SVGAGI (reference sequence). CDR3 in amino acids: CASKSHNTGELFF. The CDR3 DNA reads TGTGCCAGCAAAAGCCATAACACCGGGGAGCTGTTTTTT.

This chain connects TRBV5-1 to TRBJ1-3, with D hard to call. The CDR3 consists of 13 residues. Trimming shortened V by 0 bases and J by 7 bases, and 8 bases separated the two germline ends. Germline loops: CDR1 SGHRS, CDR2 YFSETQ. The CDR3 loop reads CASSLDEANTIYF. In DNA form, the CDR3 reads TGCGCCAGCAGCTTGGATGAGGCGAACACCATATATTTT.

V gene TRBV6-5 combines with J gene TRBJ1-4, with 10 bases that match TRBD1. The V and J ends lost 4 bases and 8 bases, in that order; junction bases with no gene match: 10. The CDR3 is 16 residues long. Per germline, CDR1 MNHEY and CDR2 SVGAGI. As DNA, the CDR3 is TGTGCCAGCAGTTCCTTTGGACAGGGGGTATTCGAAAAACTGTTTTTT. Its protein is CASSSFGQGVFEKLFF.

This clone was seen only a few times. The chain joins TRBV2 to TRBJ2-7, with 7 bases fitting TRBD2. V was pared by 6 bases and J by 3 bases, with 5 bases of the junction left unmatched. This CDR3 region has 13 residues. The germline V gene encodes CDR1 SNHLY and CDR2 FYNNEI. The CDR3 DNA reads as TGTGCCAGCAGGGGGAGGGCAGGCTACGAGCAGTACTTC. Amino acid sequence: CASRGRAGYEQYF.

The gene calls are TRBV7-2 and TRBJ2-7; possibly TRBD2 for D (5 bases). The V gene's germline CDR1 is SGHTA and CDR2 FQGNSA. This CDR3 contains 15 residues. V shed 2 bases and J shed 2 bases, with 13 bases lying between them. The CDR3 DNA reads TGTGCCAGCAGCTTAACTACTAGATTTCCCTACGAGCAGTACTTC. Translated: CASSLTTRFPYEQYF.

A single count supports this clone. J is TRBJ2-1 and V is TRBV29-1, with 10 bases aligning to TRBD2. With 7 bases clipped from V and 3 bases from J, the junction kept 0 bases outside the gene matches. Germline CDR1 is SQVTM and CDR2 is ANQGSEA. The CDR3 has 12 residues. CDR3 nucleotide sequence: TGCAGCGGGACTAGCGGCTACAATGAGCAGTTCTTC. It is translated as CSGTSGYNEQFF.

The rearrangement uses TRBV28 and TRBJ1-5; a weak D match, TRBD1 (5 bases). V lost 7 bases and J 2 bases, leaving 15 bases between the germline ends. Germline values: CDR1 MDHEN, CDR2 SYDVKM. The CDR3 runs 15 residues. The CDR3 DNA reads as TGTGCCAGCACATGGTCCGGGGGTGGCAATCAGCCCCAGCATTTT. Encoded protein: CASTWSGGGNQPQHF. Full variable domain (missing parts from reference TRBV28 and TRBJ1-5): DVKVTQSSRYLVKRTGEKVFLECVQDMDHENMFWYRQDPGLGLRLIYFSYDVKMKEKGDIPEGYSVSREKKERFSLILESASTNQTSMYLCASTWSGGGNQPQHFGDGTRLSIL.

J is TRBJ2-1 and V is TRBV7-8, with TRBD2 identical over 13 bases. CDR1 SGHVS and CDR2 FQNEAQ come from the germline V gene. The CDR3 loop spans 20 amino acids. J lost 0 bases, V lost 5 bases, and 13 bases had no gene match. The CDR3 nucleotides are TGTGCCAGCAGCCCCCTGACTAGCGGGGGGTACGCGAGCTCCTACAATGAGCAGTTCTTC. It translates to CASSPLTSGGYASSYNEQFF.

The CDR3 loop is CASSLAKGNGYTF. CDR3 nucleotide sequence: TGTGCCAGCAGCTTAGCAAAGGGGAATGGCTACACCTTC. The chain uses TRBV7-9 and TRBJ1-2, with D possibly TRBD1 on 5 matching bases. The length of the CDR3 is 13 residues. The germline V gene encodes CDR1 SEHNR and CDR2 FQNEAQ (reference sequence). V lost 0 bases to trimming and J lost 6 bases, with 8 bases between them.

This chain connects TRBV18 to TRBJ2-1, with D maybe TRBD1 (6 bases). CDR3 length: 15 amino acids. Germline V gene sequence: CDR1 KGHSH, CDR2 LQKENI. The V and J ends lost 1 base and 5 bases respectively, with 12 bases between them. The CDR3 loop is CASSPRRGTHNEQFF. The CDR3 DNA is TGTGCCAGCTCACCACGAAGGGGGACCCACAATGAGCAGTTCTTC.

V usage is TRBV13 and J usage is TRBJ2-3; TRBD2 aligns across 14 bases. The CDR3 totals 19 residues. The ends lost 0 bases at V and 3 bases at J; junction bases unmatched: 8. Germline V gene lookup returns CDR1 PRHDT and CDR2 FYEKMQ (reference sequence). CDR3: CASSLGGGLAGGGTDTQYF. Here the CDR3 DNA reads TGTGCCAGCAGCTTAGGCGGAGGACTAGCGGGGGGTGGGACAGATACGCAGTATTTT.

The chain links TRBV5-1 to TRBJ1-1, with D hard to call. CDR3 size: 15 residues. V was trimmed by 0 bases and J by 0 bases, leaving 9 bases between them. Looked up from germline, CDR1 is SGHRS and CDR2 is YFSETQ. The CDR3: CASSLDRSMNTEAFF. In DNA, the CDR3 is TGCGCCAGCAGCTTGGACAGATCCATGAACACTGAAGCTTTCTTT.

This chain joins TRBV5-6 and TRBJ1-5; D is uncertain. With 0 bases removed from V and 1 base from J, the gap between germline ends came to 8 bases. The CDR3 sequence is 15 residues long. CDR1 and CDR2 (germline): SGHDT, YYEEEE. The CDR3 DNA is TGTGCCAGCAGCTTGGCGGCAGGAAGCAATCAGCCCCAGCATTTT. Its translation is CASSLAAGSNQPQHF.

This clone was detected only once. The J gene is TRBJ2-7, the V gene TRBV27, with 7 bases lining up with TRBD2. The CDR3 covers 14 residues. Losses at the gene ends were 2 bases for V and 3 bases for J; bases not matched to a gene: 4. Germline assignment: CDR1 MNHEY and CDR2 SMNVEV (reference sequence). CDR3 sequence reads: CASSLDSSGYEQYF. The CDR3 DNA reads TGTGCCAGCAGTTTAGATTCTAGCGGCTACGAGCAGTACTTC.

This sequence joins TRBV29-1 and TRBJ2-7; 10 bases agree with TRBD1. The V and J ends lost 2 bases and 7 bases, in that order; junction bases with no gene match: 8. Germline V gives CDR1 SQVTM, CDR2 ANQGSEA. This CDR3 is 14 amino acids long. CDR3 DNA sequence: TGCAGCGTTGAAAGGGACAGGGGACTGGGGGAGCAGTACTTC. It specifies CSVERDRGLGEQYF.

Only one count was recorded for this clone. The CDR3 nucleotides are TGTGCCACCAGCATCCTAGGGAGTTCCTACAATGAGCAGTTCTTC. Protein sequence: CATSILGSSYNEQFF. This chain links TRBV15 with TRBJ2-1; D may be TRBD2 (5 bases). The CDR3 is 15 residues long. Germline CDR1 is LNHNV and CDR2 is YYDKDF (reference sequence). V was clipped by 4 bases and J by 1 base, with 11 bases between them.